This T cell receptor (beta chain) was found in a study of blood T cells in healthy people across ages. Study background: Template switching caught about one barcoded beta molecule for each two T cells. Study findings and constraints: In these data, TCR beta diversity tracked strongly with naive T cell percentage. Long-lived donors carried more naive CD4+ cells and greater diversity than aged donors.

The CDR3 extends over 13 amino acids. Trimming cost V 6 bases and J 4 bases, with 9 bases left between them. The germline V gene has CDR1 KGHDR and CDR2 SFDVKD. Combining a sample-barcoded 5' primer with a J-beta primer mix, a second PCR ran for roughly 7 to 12 cycles. Tagging of each cDNA molecule was performed by a template-switch adaptor with 12 random nucleotides. TCRdb fed the 5' RACE reads into MiXCR, producing one record per CDR3 protein. The data contain about 800,000 distinct CDR3 sequences, about 47% of them singletons. Concerning this clonotype itself: Its specificity is unknown.

The sequencing sample was made of blood. The receptor was derived from a man older than 75 in good health. V usage is TRBV24-1 and J usage is TRBJ2-1; no firm D call. This CDR3 is CATSRNAYNEQFF. The CDR3 DNA sequence: TGTGCCACCAGTCGGAACGCATACAATGAGCAGTTCTTC.